This TCR beta chain was documented in a study of blood T cell repertoires in COVID-19. Study-level information: From the United States, Italy and Spain came samples of acute and convalescent COVID-19. T cells, B-cell-depleted T cells, or PBMCs provided the cDNA or gDNA that served as material.

V shed 4 bases and J shed 0 bases, with 9 bases lying between them. Germline CDR1 LNHDA, CDR2 SQIVND (reference sequence). The CDR3 consists of 14 residues. Authors' data handling: Estimation of nucleated cell counts relied on the amplification of reference gene primers. Using immunoSEQ multiplex PCR, the repertoire was profiled, and TCRdb retains in-frame clones only, with some absent. V and J calls and clone size are given by that table; D and trimming were obtained from the DNA. Of under 200,000 clones listed, roughly four fifths are singletons. The sample was peripheral blood. The origin of this receptor is a human donor with acute or convalescent COVID-19. The donor label of this sample is uncertain. The gene calls are TRBV19 and TRBJ2-5; D remains ambiguous. The CDR3 region is CASSSSDNQETQYF. DNA for the CDR3: TGTGCCAGTAGTAGCAGCGATAACCAAGAGACCCAGTACTTC.